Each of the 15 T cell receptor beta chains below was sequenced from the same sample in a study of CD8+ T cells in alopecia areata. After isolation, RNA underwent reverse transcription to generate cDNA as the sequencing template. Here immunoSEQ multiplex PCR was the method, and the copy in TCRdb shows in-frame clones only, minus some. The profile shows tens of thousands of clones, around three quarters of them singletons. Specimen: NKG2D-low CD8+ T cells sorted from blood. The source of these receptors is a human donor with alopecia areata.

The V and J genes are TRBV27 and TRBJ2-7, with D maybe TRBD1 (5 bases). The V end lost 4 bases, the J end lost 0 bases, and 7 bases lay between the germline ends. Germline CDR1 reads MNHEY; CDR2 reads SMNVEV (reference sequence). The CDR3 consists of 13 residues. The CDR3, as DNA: TGTGCCAGCAGTTCAGGGAACTCCTACGAGCAGTACTTC. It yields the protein CASSSGNSYEQYF.

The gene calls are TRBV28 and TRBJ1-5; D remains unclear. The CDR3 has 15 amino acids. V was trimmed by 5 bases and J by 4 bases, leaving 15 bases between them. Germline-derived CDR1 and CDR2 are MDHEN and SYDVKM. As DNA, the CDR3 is TGTGCCAGCAGTCCGCCGGGAGCCGGAAATCAGCCCCAGCATTTT. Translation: CASSPPGAGNQPQHF.

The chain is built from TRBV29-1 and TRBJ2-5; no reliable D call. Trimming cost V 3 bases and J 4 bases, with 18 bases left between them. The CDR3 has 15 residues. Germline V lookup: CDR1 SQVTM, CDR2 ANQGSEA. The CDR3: CSVEGPSGSGETQYF. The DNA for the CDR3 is TGCAGCGTTGAGGGTCCGTCGGGTTCGGGAGAGACCCAGTACTTC.

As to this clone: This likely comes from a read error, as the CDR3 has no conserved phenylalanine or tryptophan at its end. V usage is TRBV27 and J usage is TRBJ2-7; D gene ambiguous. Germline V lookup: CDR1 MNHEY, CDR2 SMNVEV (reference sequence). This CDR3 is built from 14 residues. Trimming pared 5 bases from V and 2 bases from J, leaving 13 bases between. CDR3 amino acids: CASSIPGRAYEQYS. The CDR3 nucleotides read TGTGCCAGCAGTATCCCAGGTCGAGCCTACGAGCAGTACTCC.

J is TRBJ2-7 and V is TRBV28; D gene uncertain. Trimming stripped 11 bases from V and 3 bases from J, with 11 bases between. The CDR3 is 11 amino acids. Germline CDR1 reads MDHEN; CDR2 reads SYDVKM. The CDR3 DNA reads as TGTGCCGTACAGAGGAGCTACGAGCAGTACTTC. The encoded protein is CAVQRSYEQYF.

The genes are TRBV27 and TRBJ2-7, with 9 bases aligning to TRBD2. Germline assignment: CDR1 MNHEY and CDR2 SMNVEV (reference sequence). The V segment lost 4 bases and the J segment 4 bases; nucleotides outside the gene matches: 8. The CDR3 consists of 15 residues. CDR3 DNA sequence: TGTGCCAGCAGTTCCCTAGCGGGGACCTTATACGAGCAGTACTTC. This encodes CASSSLAGTLYEQYF.

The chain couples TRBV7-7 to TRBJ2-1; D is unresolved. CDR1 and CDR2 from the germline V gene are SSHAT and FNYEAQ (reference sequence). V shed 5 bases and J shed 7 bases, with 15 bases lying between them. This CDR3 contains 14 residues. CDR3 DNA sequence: TGTGCCAGCAGCCCCGAAGTAGCAGTTAATGAGCAGTTCTTC. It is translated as CASSPEVAVNEQFF.

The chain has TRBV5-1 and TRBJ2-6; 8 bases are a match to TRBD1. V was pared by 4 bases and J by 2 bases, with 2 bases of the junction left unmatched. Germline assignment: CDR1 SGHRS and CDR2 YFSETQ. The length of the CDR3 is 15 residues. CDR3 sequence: CASSVQGAGANVLTF. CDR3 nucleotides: TGCGCCAGCAGCGTACAGGGGGCTGGGGCCAACGTCCTGACTTTC.

CDR3: CASGLAYEQYF. Here the CDR3 DNA reads TGTGCCAGTGGGCTAGCCTACGAGCAGTACTTC. J is TRBJ2-7 and V is TRBV19; D call uncertain. CDR1 and CDR2 from the germline V gene are LNHDA and SQIVND (reference sequence). Deletions cut 8 bases from V and 2 bases from J, with 7 bases between. The CDR3 is 11 residues long. Looking up the rest from reference TRBV19 and TRBJ2-7 gives the full variable domain: DGGITQSPKYLFRKEGQNVTLSCEQNLNHDAMYWYRQDPGQGLRLIYYSQIVNDFQKGDIAEGYSVSREKKESFPLTVTSAQKNPTAFYLCASGLAYEQYFGPGTRLTVT.

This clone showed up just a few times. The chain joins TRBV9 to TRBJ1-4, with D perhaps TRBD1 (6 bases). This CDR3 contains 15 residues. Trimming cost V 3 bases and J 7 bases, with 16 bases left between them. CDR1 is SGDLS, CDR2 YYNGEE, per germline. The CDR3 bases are TGTGCCAGCAGCGGACCACAGGGAGCGACTGAAAAACTGTTTTTT. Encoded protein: CASSGPQGATEKLFF.

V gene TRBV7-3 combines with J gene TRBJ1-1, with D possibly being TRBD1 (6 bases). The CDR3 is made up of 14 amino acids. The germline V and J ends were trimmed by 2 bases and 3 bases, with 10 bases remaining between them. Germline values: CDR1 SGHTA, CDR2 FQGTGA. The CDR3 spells CASSLWGAYTEAFF. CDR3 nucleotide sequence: TGTGCCAGCAGCTTATGGGGGGCGTACACTGAAGCTTTCTTT.

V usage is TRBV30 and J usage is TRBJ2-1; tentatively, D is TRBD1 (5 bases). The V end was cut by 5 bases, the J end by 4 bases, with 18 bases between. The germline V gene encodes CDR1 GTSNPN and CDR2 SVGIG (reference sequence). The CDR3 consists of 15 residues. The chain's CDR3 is CAWSYSAGSYNEQFF. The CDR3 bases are TGTGCCTGGTCCTACTCGGCAGGGTCTTACAATGAGCAGTTCTTC.

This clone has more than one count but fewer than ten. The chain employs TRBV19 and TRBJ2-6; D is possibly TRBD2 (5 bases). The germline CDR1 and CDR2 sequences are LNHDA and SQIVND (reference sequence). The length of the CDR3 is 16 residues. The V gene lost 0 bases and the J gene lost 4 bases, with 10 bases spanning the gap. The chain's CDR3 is CASSIEGGSGANVLTF. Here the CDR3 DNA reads TGTGCCAGTAGTATAGAAGGAGGCTCCGGGGCCAACGTCCTGACTTTC.

This CDR3 is CASSGDHSPYEQYF. Here the CDR3 DNA reads TGTGCCAGCAGCGGAGACCACAGTCCCTACGAGCAGTACTTC. This chain uses TRBV7-9 with TRBJ2-7; D remains ambiguous. The germline V gene has CDR1 SEHNR and CDR2 FQNEAQ (reference sequence). The V gene lost 5 bases and the J gene lost 2 bases, with 13 bases spanning the gap. There are 14 residues in the CDR3.

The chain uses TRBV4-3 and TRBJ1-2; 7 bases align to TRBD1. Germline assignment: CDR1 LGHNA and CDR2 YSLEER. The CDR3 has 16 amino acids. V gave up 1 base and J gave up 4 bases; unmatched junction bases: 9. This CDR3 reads CASSQGEGAWSYGYTF. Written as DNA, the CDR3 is TGCGCCAGCAGCCAAGGAGAGGGGGCCTGGAGCTATGGCTACACCTTC.